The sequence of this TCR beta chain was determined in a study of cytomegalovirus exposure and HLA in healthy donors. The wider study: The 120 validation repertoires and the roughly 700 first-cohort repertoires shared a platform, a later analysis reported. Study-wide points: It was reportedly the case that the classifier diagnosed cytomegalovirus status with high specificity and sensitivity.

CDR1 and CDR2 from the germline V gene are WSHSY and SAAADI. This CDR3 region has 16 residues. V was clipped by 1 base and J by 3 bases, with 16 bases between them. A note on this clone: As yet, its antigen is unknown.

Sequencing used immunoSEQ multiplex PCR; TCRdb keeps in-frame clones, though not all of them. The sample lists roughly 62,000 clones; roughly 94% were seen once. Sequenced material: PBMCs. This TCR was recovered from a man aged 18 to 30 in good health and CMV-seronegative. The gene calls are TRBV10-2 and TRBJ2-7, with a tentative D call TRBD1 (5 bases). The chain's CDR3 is CASSEWSRVGFYEQYF. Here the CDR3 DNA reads TGCGCCAGCAGTGAGTGGTCCAGGGTGGGTTTCTACGAGCAGTACTTC.